The next 19 T cell receptor beta chains were all read from a single sample in a study of regulatory T cells in long-lasting Graves disease. Combining iRepertoire HTBI primers with Arm-PCR of CDR3 regions, the authors built TCR beta libraries. TCRdb re-derived calls from the multiplex PCR reads in MiXCR, one entry per CDR3 protein. The top ten hold 13% of the sample, which has some 420,000 distinct CDR3 sequences, 22% seen once. As to time point: persistent/refractory GD, antithyroid drugs over 5 years with positive TRAb. PBMCs provided the RNA from which the TCR library was made. The specimen comprised peripheral blood mononuclear cells (PBMCs), sampled when the disease was refractory, from a patient treated with antithyroid drugs. These receptors all stem from a female donor with Graves disease.

The CDR3 sequence is CASSLGEFSYEQYF. The CDR3 nucleotides read TGCGCCAGCAGCTTGGGAGAGTTCTCCTACGAGCAGTACTTC. The chain uses TRBV5-1 and TRBJ2-7; D remains ambiguous. Trimming left V 0 bases short and J 0 bases short, with 7 bases between. The length of the CDR3 is 14 residues. The germline V gene has CDR1 SGHRS and CDR2 YFSETQ.

This clonotype was recorded many times. The gene calls are TRBV6-2 or TRBV6-3 and TRBJ1-5; D ambiguous. This CDR3 spans 12 amino acids. The ends were cut back, 5 bases at V and 4 bases at J, with 6 bases in the middle. CDR1 and CDR2 (germline): MNHEY, SVGEGT. CDR3 loop: CASSELNQPQHF. The CDR3 nucleotides read TGTGCCAGCAGTGAATTGAATCAGCCCCAGCATTTT.

About this clonotype itself: A much larger clone lies a single base off, so this may be a read error. The rearrangement uses TRBV20-1 and TRBJ2-7; TRBD1 aligns across 9 bases. The ends lost 0 bases at V and 0 bases at J; junction bases unmatched: 6. This CDR3 contains 16 residues. CDR1 is DFQATT, CDR2 SNEGSKA, per germline (reference sequence). The CDR3 nucleotides read TGCAGTGCTAGAGAACTAGGACAGGGGACCTCCTACGAGCAGTACTTC. This encodes CSARELGQGTSYEQYF.

The sample holds many counts of this clonotype. The rearrangement uses TRBV19 and TRBJ1-1; D uncertain. The germline CDR1 and CDR2 sequences are LNHDA and SQIVND (reference sequence). V shed 0 bases and J shed 1 base, with 9 bases lying between them. This CDR3 comprises 15 residues. The CDR3 region has the DNA TGTGCCAGTAGTATAGATGAGGACCCGAACACTGAAGCTTTCTTT. As protein: CASSIDEDPNTEAFF.

There are many counts of this clonotype. The rearrangement uses TRBV7-2 and TRBJ2-7; 10 bases line up with TRBD1. The CDR3 has 17 residues. Per the germline V gene, CDR1 is SGHTA and CDR2 is FQGNSA. V shed 5 bases and J 3 bases; nucleotides not matched to a gene: 13. The CDR3 DNA reads TGTGCCAGCAGCAGACAGGGGGAGGGGGACAGGGGCTACGAGCAGTACTTC. Residues: CASSRQGEGDRGYEQYF.

The gene calls are TRBV12-3 or TRBV12-4 and TRBJ2-2; 9 bases are a match to TRBD1. V shed 6 bases, J shed 2 bases, and the junction held 4 bases outside the gene matches. This CDR3 has 15 amino acids. The CDR3 sequence: CASRRTGANTGELFF. DNA for the CDR3: TGTGCCAGCAGACGGACAGGGGCTAACACCGGGGAGCTGTTTTTT.

This clonotype was seen more than once but under ten times. The CDR3 DNA reads as TGTGCCAGCAGTTCTGACGCGGTTAGCACAGATACGCAGTATTTT. It is translated as CASSSDAVSTDTQYF. V is TRBV12-3 or TRBV12-4 and J is TRBJ2-3, with unresolved D. The CDR3 is made up of 15 amino acids. Trimming left V 4 bases short and J 0 bases short, with 11 bases between.

This clonotype has ten or more counts. The rearrangement uses TRBV12-3 or TRBV12-4 and TRBJ1-5; no firm D call. The germline V and J ends were trimmed by 1 base and 7 bases, with 5 bases remaining between them. CDR3 size: 12 residues. As DNA, the CDR3 is TGTGCCAGCAGTTTAGAGGAGCAGCCCCAGCATTTT. This gives the protein CASSLEEQPQHF.

This clonotype was observed at least ten times. The J gene is TRBJ1-5, the V gene TRBV11-2; tentative D call: TRBD1 (5 bases). CDR3 length equals 14 residues. V was cut by 1 base and J by 5 bases, with 9 bases left in between. Germline loops: CDR1 SGHAT, CDR2 FQNNGV. The CDR3 sequence: CASSLAGEYQPQHF. Here the CDR3 DNA reads TGTGCCAGCAGCTTAGCGGGGGAGTATCAGCCCCAGCATTTT.

This clonotype was recorded at least ten times. CDR3 in amino acids: CASRRDPQNVLTF. The CDR3 nucleotides are TGTGCCAGCAGGAGGGACCCACAGAACGTCCTGACTTTC. V gene TRBV2 combines with J gene TRBJ2-6; perhaps D is TRBD1 or TRBD2 (5 bases each). CDR1 is SNHLY, CDR2 FYNNEI, per germline. The V end lost 6 bases, the J end lost 10 bases, and 13 bases lay between the germline ends. CDR3 length equals 13 residues.

V is TRBV6-1 and J is TRBJ2-7; tentatively, D is TRBD1 (6 bases). In germline, CDR1 is MNHNS, CDR2 SASEGT. V was pared by 4 bases and J by 3 bases, with 19 bases between. The CDR3 runs to 16 residues. The CDR3 reads CASSAEAWQGFYEQYF. CDR3 bases: TGTGCCAGCAGTGCCGAAGCCTGGCAGGGGTTCTACGAGCAGTACTTC.

Details on this clonotype: A much larger clone is a single base away; this may be a read error. The V call is TRBV12-3 or TRBV12-4, the J call TRBJ2-1; TRBD1 might be the D (5 bases). The CDR3 is made up of 13 amino acids. Trimming shortened V by 4 bases and J by 1 base, and 5 bases separated the two germline ends. The CDR3 here is CASSSGSYNEQFF. CDR3 sequence (DNA): TGTGCCAGCAGTTCAGGGTCCTACAATGAGCAGTTCTTC.

Many counts were recorded for this clonotype. The chain links TRBV28 to TRBJ2-2; tentative D call: TRBD1 (6 bases). The CDR3 sequence is 16 residues long. V lost 7 bases, J lost 0 bases, and 15 bases lay in between. The germline V gene has CDR1 MDHEN and CDR2 SYDVKM. CDR3 sequence reads: CASIRPGTTNTGELFF. In DNA form, the CDR3 reads TGTGCCAGCATTCGACCGGGGACAACGAACACCGGGGAGCTGTTTTTT.

The chain has TRBV28 and TRBJ2-7, with TRBD1 identical over 9 bases. With V trimmed by 6 bases and J by 7 bases, 10 bases remained unmatched. The CDR3 is 14 amino acids. Per the germline V gene, CDR1 is MDHEN and CDR2 is SYDVKM. CDR3 loop: CASSSPGTGKEQYF. CDR3 bases: TGTGCCAGCAGCTCCCCCGGGACAGGGAAAGAGCAGTACTTC.

To note about this clonotype: A far larger clone differs by one base, so this is likely a read error. The rearrangement uses TRBV27 and TRBJ1-2; D is possibly TRBD1 (5 bases). The CDR3 consists of 15 residues. The germline V and J ends were trimmed by 8 bases and 4 bases, with 20 bases remaining between them. Germline CDR1 MNHEY, CDR2 SMNVEV (reference sequence). This CDR3 is CASAGRGGDSYGYTF. The CDR3 nucleotides are TGTGCCAGCGCCGGGAGGGGCGGGGATAGCTATGGCTACACCTTC.

This clonotype was seen ten or more times. CDR3 DNA: TGTGCTAGTGGTCAGCCAGGGGAAATTGGCTACACCTTC. Translation: CASGQPGEIGYTF. The chain combines TRBV12-5 with TRBJ1-2, with D possibly matching TRBD1 (6 bases). CDR1 is LGHNT and CDR2 is FRNRAP in the germline V gene. The CDR3 spans 13 residues. The ends were cut back, 5 bases at V and 7 bases at J, with 14 bases in the middle.

This clonotype was seen more than once but under ten times. V is TRBV28 and J is TRBJ1-3; the D gene is possibly TRBD1 (6 bases). CDR3 length equals 15 residues. Per the germline V gene, CDR1 is MDHEN and CDR2 is SYDVKM. Trimming cost V 9 bases and J 3 bases, with 18 bases left between them. The CDR3 here is CASAGADLVGNTIYF. The CDR3 nucleotides read TGTGCCAGTGCAGGGGCTGATTTGGTTGGAAACACCATATATTTT.

The chain combines TRBV20-1 with TRBJ1-1; a weak D match, TRBD1 (5 bases). The V gene lost 6 bases and the J gene lost 7 bases, with 18 bases spanning the gap. CDR3 length equals 13 residues. The germline V gene has CDR1 DFQATT and CDR2 SNEGSKA (reference sequence). The CDR3 region is CSAGKGYSSEAFF. CDR3 coding DNA: TGCAGTGCCGGGAAGGGGTATTCAAGTGAAGCTTTCTTT.

This chain uses TRBV3-2 with TRBJ2-7. TRBV3-2 constitutes a pseudogene. This CDR3 has 15 amino acids. CDR3 sequence: CASSQFYRTSYEQYF. The CDR3 coding sequence is TGTGCCAGTAGCCAATTCTACAGGACCTCCTACGAGCAGTACTTC.